Below, 16 T cell receptor beta chains from the same sample are listed, as sequenced in a study of blood T cell repertoires in COVID-19. Profiled with immunoSEQ multiplex PCR; TCRdb holds only in-frame clones, not every one. The table has over 110,000 clones, roughly four fifths seen once. The sample taken for sequencing was peripheral blood. The source of these receptors is an elderly man with acute or convalescent COVID-19.

A remark on this clone: Other DNA sequences of this sample code for an identical CDR3. CDR3 in amino acids: CASSRGNEQFF. The CDR3 bases are TGTGCCAGCAGTCGGGGCAATGAGCAGTTCTTC. The chain links TRBV12-3 or TRBV12-4 to TRBJ2-1; tentatively, D is TRBD2 (5 bases). The CDR3 covers 11 residues. V was clipped by 5 bases and J by 6 bases, with 5 bases between them.

J is TRBJ2-1 and V is TRBV5-4; no clear D gene. This CDR3 is 15 amino acids long. V lost 3 bases, J lost 2 bases, and 12 bases lay in between. Germline V gives CDR1 SGHNT, CDR2 YYREEE (reference sequence). The CDR3 DNA sequence: TGTGCCAGCAGCTCCCAATCGGTCACCTACAATGAGCAGTTCTTC. Encoded protein: CASSSQSVTYNEQFF.

This chain links TRBV19 with TRBJ1-5; D remains ambiguous. CDR3 length: 15 residues. Germline V gives CDR1 LNHDA, CDR2 SQIVND (reference sequence). Trimming left V 4 bases short and J 2 bases short, with 12 bases between. This CDR3 reads CASSSRGNGNQPQHF. Written as DNA, the CDR3 is TGTGCCAGTAGTAGTCGGGGTAATGGCAATCAGCCCCAGCATTTT.

This chain uses TRBV6-2 or TRBV6-3 with TRBJ2-7; unclear D gene. Germline CDR1 and CDR2: MNHEY and SVGEGT. The CDR3 is made up of 13 amino acids. V was pared by 6 bases and J by 3 bases, with 12 bases between. The CDR3 DNA sequence: TGTGCCAGCAGCCCTTCTAGATACTACGAGCAGTACTTC. Amino acid sequence: CASSPSRYYEQYF.

This clone was counted between two and nine times. V gene TRBV19 combines with J gene TRBJ2-1, with 9 bases identical to TRBD2. Per the germline V gene, CDR1 is LNHDA and CDR2 is SQIVND (reference sequence). There are 16 residues in the CDR3. The V segment lost 0 bases and the J segment 2 bases; nucleotides outside the gene matches: 2. The CDR3 protein is CASSIEAGGPYNEQFF. For the CDR3, the DNA is TGTGCCAGTAGTATAGAAGCGGGGGGTCCCTACAATGAGCAGTTCTTC.

In its sample, this clone was seen once. The chain is built from TRBV7-4 and TRBJ1-2, with TRBD1 matching over 8 bases. Germline values: CDR1 SGHVT, CDR2 SQSDAQ. Trimming took 5 bases from V and 5 from J; bases not matched to a gene: 13. The CDR3 is made up of 16 amino acids. The CDR3 DNA is TGTGCCAGCAGCAGCTGGGACAGGTGGGAATCTTATGGCTACACCTTC. This encodes CASSSWDRWESYGYTF. Looking up the rest from reference TRBV7-4 and TRBJ1-2 gives the full variable domain: GAGVSQSPRYKVAKRGRDVALRCDSISGHVTLYWYRQTLGQGSEVLTYSQSDAQRDKSGRPSGRFSAERPERSVSTLKIQRTEQGDSAVYLCASSSWDRWESYGYTFGSGTRLTVV.

The V gene is TRBV7-6, the J gene TRBJ2-1; 15 bases align to TRBD2. The ends lost 5 bases at V and 3 bases at J; junction bases unmatched: 5. Germline values: CDR1 SGHVS, CDR2 FNYEAQ. This CDR3 spans 17 amino acids. Here the CDR3 reads CASSLTGLAGGYNEQFF. The CDR3 DNA reads TGTGCCAGCAGCCTTACGGGACTAGCGGGGGGCTACAATGAGCAGTTCTTC.

As for this clone: Other DNA sequences in the sample encode the same CDR3. The chain joins TRBV9 to TRBJ1-1; 10 positions match TRBD1. The germline gives CDR1 SGDLS, CDR2 YYNGEE. With 2 bases clipped from V and 0 bases from J, the junction kept 1 base outside the gene matches. The CDR3 covers 15 residues. The CDR3 DNA reads TGTGCCAGCAGCGTGGGGACAGGGGTGAACACTGAAGCTTTCTTT. Protein product: CASSVGTGVNTEAFF.

A note on this clone: Other DNA sequences in this specimen translate into the identical CDR3. The CDR3 loop reads CASSISVNTEAFF. The CDR3 coding sequence is TGTGCCAGTAGTATTTCAGTGAACACTGAAGCTTTCTTT. The rearrangement joins TRBV19 to TRBJ1-1; D call uncertain. This CDR3 is 13 amino acids long. Germline V gene data show CDR1 as LNHDA and CDR2 as SQIVND (reference sequence). V gave up 3 bases and J gave up 0 bases, with 5 bases separating them.

V usage is TRBV19 and J usage is TRBJ2-5, with D tentatively TRBD2 (5 bases). V lost 4 bases and J lost 1, with 13 bases in between. Germline V gene data show CDR1 as LNHDA and CDR2 as SQIVND (reference sequence). The CDR3 has 15 residues. The CDR3 DNA reads TGTGCCAGTAGTACTCCCAACGGACTCCAAGAGACCCAGTACTTC. It encodes CASSTPNGLQETQYF.

In this sample, this clone turned up a few times. Other DNA sequences in the sample encode the same CDR3. The gene calls are TRBV19 and TRBJ2-7, with a weak D call TRBD2 (6 bases). The CDR3 contains 13 residues. Germline V lookup: CDR1 LNHDA, CDR2 SQIVND (reference sequence). V lost 3 bases to trimming and J lost 2 bases, with 8 bases between them. The DNA for the CDR3 is TGTGCCAGTAGTATTGGGGGGACCTACGAGCAGTACTTC. Translation gives CASSIGGTYEQYF.

V gene TRBV4-2 combines with J gene TRBJ2-5; 9 nucleotides agree with TRBD2. Germline V gives CDR1 LGHNA, CDR2 YNFKEQ. V shed 0 bases and J 4 bases; nucleotides not matched to a gene: 6. CDR3 length equals 16 residues. CDR3 residues: CASSQDTAGGSETQYF. DNA of the CDR3: TGTGCCAGCAGCCAAGATACAGCGGGGGGATCAGAGACCCAGTACTTC.

V gene TRBV30 combines with J gene TRBJ2-2; TRBD1 is a possible D gene (5 bases). The CDR3 is 15 residues long. Germline CDR1 is GTSNPN and CDR2 is SVGIG (reference sequence). Trimming pared 2 bases from V and 1 base from J, leaving 11 bases between. The CDR3 reads CAWSSGTGNTGELFF. CDR3 nucleotides: TGTGCCTGGAGTTCCGGCACAGGGAACACCGGGGAGCTGTTTTTT. Variable domain in full (rest from reference TRBV30 and TRBJ2-2): SQTIHQWPATLVQPVGSPLSLECTVEGTSNPNLYWYRQAAGRGLQLLFYSVGIGQISSEVPQNLSASRPQDRQFILSSKKLLLSDSGFYLCAWSSGTGNTGELFFGEGSRLTVL.

This chain connects TRBV29-1 to TRBJ1-3; no definite D call. CDR1 is SQVTM and CDR2 is ANQGSEA in the germline V gene. V shed 7 bases and J shed 0 bases, with 7 bases lying between them. This CDR3 is 12 amino acids long. The CDR3 spells CSGRISGNTIYF. The CDR3 bases are TGCAGCGGGCGGATCTCTGGAAACACCATATATTTT.

The rearrangement links TRBV7-2 to TRBJ2-7; possibly TRBD2 for D (6 bases). V was cut by 5 bases and J by 7 bases, with 18 bases left in between. Germline loops: CDR1 SGHTA, CDR2 FQGNSA. CDR3 length equals 14 residues. The CDR3 is CASSPRRGPGEQYF. The CDR3, as DNA: TGTGCCAGCAGCCCCCGGCGGGGTCCCGGGGAGCAGTACTTC.

This clone is a singleton in its sample. The J gene is TRBJ1-1, the V gene TRBV6-5; D ambiguous. The CDR3 sequence is 14 residues long. The V gene's germline CDR1 is MNHEY and CDR2 SVGAGI. Trimming took off 7 bases at V and 0 bases at J, with 12 bases between the two ends. Here the CDR3 reads CASKPYPMNTEAFF. CDR3 nucleotide sequence: TGTGCCAGCAAGCCCTATCCGATGAACACTGAAGCTTTCTTT.